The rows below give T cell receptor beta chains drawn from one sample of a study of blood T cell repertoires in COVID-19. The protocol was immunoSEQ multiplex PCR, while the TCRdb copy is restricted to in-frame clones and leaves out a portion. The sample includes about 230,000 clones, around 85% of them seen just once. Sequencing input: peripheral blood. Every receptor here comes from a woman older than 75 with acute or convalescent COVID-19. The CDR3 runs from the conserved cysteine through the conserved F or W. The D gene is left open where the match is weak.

CASSTLAAGTGELFF | TRBJ2-2 | TRBV19 | TRBD2
CASSQTVGATDTQYF | TRBJ2-3 | TRBV25-1 | .
CASSRPGLGAYGYTF | TRBJ1-2 | TRBV28 | .
CASSYRGPNQPQHF | TRBJ1-5 | TRBV27 | TRBD1
CASSLFEGVNTEAFF | TRBJ1-1 | TRBV7-9 | .
CASSQGPGEVGYTF | TRBJ1-2 | TRBV3-1/TRBV3-2 | .
CASSPGTGAGGYGYTF | TRBJ1-2 | TRBV18 | TRBD1
CASSRGQDNEQFF | TRBJ2-1 | TRBV7-8 | TRBD1
CASSRRASGAQETQYF | TRBJ2-5 | TRBV5-6 | TRBD2
CASSDRFYNSPLHF | TRBJ1-6 | TRBV6-5 | .
CASSLEGSRRVTF | TRBJ1-2 | TRBV7-9 | .
CASSFLGGGNSPLHF | TRBJ1-6 | TRBV27 | .
CASSAHPLAVPYEQYF | TRBJ2-7 | TRBV9 | TRBD2
CAILRDPYYEQYF | TRBJ2-7 | TRBV10-3 | .
CASLRDIGQPQHF | TRBJ1-5 | TRBV12-3/TRBV12-4 | .
CASSRGQAGQPQHF | TRBJ1-5 | TRBV6-5 | TRBD1
CASSLDSSGANVLTF | TRBJ2-6 | TRBV5-1 | .
CASSLRTGGGYEQYF | TRBJ2-7 | TRBV5-1 | TRBD1
CASSLEGAGGAGGTDTQYF | TRBJ2-3 | TRBV5-1 | .
CASSPRAIYNSPLHF | TRBJ1-6 | TRBV3-1/TRBV3-2 | .
CSVAHRVTSYEQYF | TRBJ2-7 | TRBV29-1 | .
CASIRTGMNTEAFF | TRBJ1-1 | TRBV6-5 | TRBD1
CASSLNRGREETQYF | TRBJ2-5 | TRBV21-1 | .
CASRDFTDTQYF | TRBJ2-3 | TRBV6-5 | .
CASVLLNTEAFF | TRBJ1-1 | TRBV12-3/TRBV12-4 | .
CASSYLGQVYEQYF | TRBJ2-7 | TRBV7-9 | TRBD1
CASSLFISDWRNTGELFF | TRBJ2-2 | TRBV5-6 | .
CSATAGGGGQPQHF | TRBJ1-5 | TRBV29-1 | .
CASNRGWCTDTQYF | TRBJ2-3 | TRBV21-1 | .
CASSQVTDRTYNEQFF | TRBJ2-1 | TRBV4-1 | .
CASSLGTSFTDTQYF | TRBJ2-3 | TRBV5-1 | TRBD2
CASSGQSNQPQHF | TRBJ1-5 | TRBV19 | .
CASSSDRVLYEQYF | TRBJ2-7 | TRBV6-5 | TRBD1
CASSYSSSLRMETQYF | TRBJ2-5 | TRBV6-5 | .
CASSLATSGTSGRNEQFF | TRBJ2-1 | TRBV5-1 | TRBD2
CASSQDRTSGEPDTQYF | TRBJ2-3 | TRBV4-2 | TRBD2
CASSESSNYLYNEQFF | TRBJ2-1 | TRBV10-1 | .